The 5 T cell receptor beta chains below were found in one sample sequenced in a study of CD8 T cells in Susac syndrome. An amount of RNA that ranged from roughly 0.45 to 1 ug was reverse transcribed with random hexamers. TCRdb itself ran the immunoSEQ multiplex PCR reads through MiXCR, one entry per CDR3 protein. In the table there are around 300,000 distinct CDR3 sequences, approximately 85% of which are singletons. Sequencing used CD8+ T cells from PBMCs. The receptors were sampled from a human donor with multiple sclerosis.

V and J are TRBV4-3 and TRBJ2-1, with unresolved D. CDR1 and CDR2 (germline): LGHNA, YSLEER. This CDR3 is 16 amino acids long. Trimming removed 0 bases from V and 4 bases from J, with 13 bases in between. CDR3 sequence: CASSQELGSWYNEQFF. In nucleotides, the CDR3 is TGCGCCAGCAGCCAAGAGTTAGGGTCTTGGTACAATGAGCAGTTCTTC.

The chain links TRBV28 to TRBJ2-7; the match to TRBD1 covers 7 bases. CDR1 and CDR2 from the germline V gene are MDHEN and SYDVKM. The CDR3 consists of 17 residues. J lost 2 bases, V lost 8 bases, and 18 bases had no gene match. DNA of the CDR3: TGTGCCAGCTCATTCGGACTCGGGACAGCTGGACCCTACGAGCAGTACTTC. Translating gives CASSFGLGTAGPYEQYF.

This CDR3 is CASSWRRGDEQYF. CDR3 bases: TGTGCCAGCAGTTGGAGAAGGGGAGACGAGCAGTACTTC. The rearrangement joins TRBV28 to TRBJ2-7; the D gene could be TRBD1 or TRBD2 (5 bases each). This CDR3 is 13 amino acids long. Germline CDR1 reads MDHEN; CDR2 reads SYDVKM. The V end lost 4 bases, the J end lost 5 bases, and 12 bases lay between the germline ends.

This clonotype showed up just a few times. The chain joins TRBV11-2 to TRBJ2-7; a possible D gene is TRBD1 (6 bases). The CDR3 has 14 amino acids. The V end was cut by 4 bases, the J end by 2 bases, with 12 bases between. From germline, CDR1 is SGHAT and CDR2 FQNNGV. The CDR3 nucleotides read TGTGCCAGCAGCTCGGACAGAGATACCTACGAGCAGTACTTC. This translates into CASSSDRDTYEQYF.

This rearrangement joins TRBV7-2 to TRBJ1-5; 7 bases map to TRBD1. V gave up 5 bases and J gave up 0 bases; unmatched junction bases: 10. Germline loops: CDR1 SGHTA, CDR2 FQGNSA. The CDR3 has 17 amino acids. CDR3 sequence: CASSAAGTAYSNQPQHF. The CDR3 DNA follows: TGTGCCAGCAGCGCCGCCGGGACAGCTTATAGCAATCAGCCCCAGCATTTT.